The 16 T cell receptor beta chains given below trace back to one sample, sequenced in a study of Tregs in tolerant kidney transplant recipients. These TCRs are of unknown antigen specificity. Clones were sequenced by immunoSEQ multiplex PCR, and TCRdb holds only the in-frame ones, with some missing. The sample lists about 8,600 clones, 45% to 55% occurring once. Sequencing was performed on CD4+ T cells from blood cultured with allogeneic cells. The receptors were sampled from a human donor in good health.

The chain employs TRBV11-2 and TRBJ2-7; no reliable D call. There are 13 residues in the CDR3. Per germline, CDR1 SGHAT and CDR2 FQNNGV. V was cut by 5 bases and J by 1 base, with 9 bases left in between. CDR3 in DNA: TGTGCCAGCAGCCGGGCAGCTTCCTACGAGCAGTACTTC. Its translation is CASSRAASYEQYF.

This clone was counted between two and nine times. For the CDR3, the DNA is TGTGCCAGCAGGCCAGGGAATGAAAAACTGTTTTTT. Translation: CASRPGNEKLFF. The chain employs TRBV2 and TRBJ1-4, with TRBD1 as a possible D gene (5 bases). Germline V gives CDR1 SNHLY, CDR2 FYNNEI. This CDR3 region has 12 residues. The V and J ends lost 6 bases and 5 bases respectively, with 7 bases between them.

V is TRBV6-5 and J is TRBJ2-5, with a tentative D call TRBD1 (6 bases). This CDR3 is 13 amino acids long. The V gene lost 6 bases and the J gene lost 5 bases, with 13 bases spanning the gap. Germline CDR1 reads MNHEY; CDR2 reads SVGAGI. The CDR3 DNA is TGTGCCAGCAGCCGAGGCAGGGGCGAGACCCAGTACTTC. This translates into CASSRGRGETQYF.

There are many counts of this clone. CDR3: CASSFDRTGGIQYF. CDR3 DNA sequence: TGTGCCAGCAGTTTTGATAGGACTGGTGGCATTCAGTACTTC. V is TRBV27 and J is TRBJ2-4, with a tentative D call TRBD2 (5 bases). V lost 3 bases and J 9 bases, leaving 15 bases between the germline ends. The CDR3 is 14 amino acids. Looked up from germline, CDR1 is MNHEY and CDR2 is SMNVEV (reference sequence).

This chain links TRBV1 with TRBJ2-7; the table assigns TRBD2, which was not confirmed against the DNA. TRBV1 is reported as a pseudogene. The CDR3 sequence is 17 residues long. CDR3 loop: CTSSQEVGLAVTHEQYF. CDR3 nucleotide sequence: TGCACCAGCAGCCAAGAGGTGGGGCTAGCGGTCACCCACGAGCAGTACTTC.

This clone came up a few times. This rearrangement joins TRBV27 to TRBJ1-6; tentatively, D is TRBD1 (6 bases). The V end lost 4 bases, the J end lost 7 bases, and 14 bases lay between the germline ends. CDR1 is MNHEY, CDR2 SMNVEV, per germline (reference sequence). This CDR3 spans 15 amino acids. The CDR3 coding sequence is TGTGCCAGCAGTTCCTGGAGGGGGGGAAATTCACCCCTCCACTTT. Translating it yields CASSSWRGGNSPLHF.

The V call is TRBV5-4, the J call TRBJ1-2, with TRBD1 matching 9 bases. Germline values: CDR1 SGHNT, CDR2 YYREEE (reference sequence). This CDR3 contains 15 residues. V was clipped by 1 base and J by 4 bases; unmatched bases: 5. CDR3 protein: CASSLRPGQGYGYTF. The CDR3, as DNA: TGTGCCAGCAGCTTGCGACCGGGACAGGGCTATGGCTACACCTTC.

This chain joins TRBV9 and TRBJ1-2, with D unclear. This CDR3 region has 14 residues. Between the trimmed V and J ends, which lost 4 bases and 4 bases, there was a span of 14 bases. Germline V gene lookup returns CDR1 SGDLS and CDR2 YYNGEE. CDR3 sequence (DNA): TGTGCCAGCAGCACCCCGGGAGCAGGCTATGGCTACACCTTC. It specifies CASSTPGAGYGYTF.

The chain carries TRBV11-2 and TRBJ1-5, with D hard to call. The length of the CDR3 is 15 residues. Looked up from germline, CDR1 is SGHAT and CDR2 is FQNNGV. V gave up 0 bases and J gave up 1 base, with 7 bases separating them. Here the CDR3 DNA reads TGTGCCAGCAGCTTAGATCCCGGGAGCAATCAGCCCCAGCATTTT. Residues: CASSLDPGSNQPQHF.

This clone has only a few counts. This chain connects TRBV5-4 to TRBJ2-5; 8 bases agree with TRBD1. The CDR3 is 14 amino acids. Germline V gene lookup returns CDR1 SGHNT and CDR2 YYREEE (reference sequence). V was clipped by 2 bases and J by 5 bases; unmatched bases: 5. The CDR3 sequence is CASSLPGQGETQYF. The CDR3, as DNA: TGTGCCAGCAGCTTACCCGGACAGGGCGAGACCCAGTACTTC. The full variable domain, in which reference TRBV5-4 and TRBJ2-5 provide the parts outside the CDR3, is ETGVTQSPTHLIKTRGQQVTLRCSSQSGHNTVSWYQQALGQGPQFIFQYYREEENGRGNFPPRFSGLQFPNYSSELNVNALELDDSALYLCASSLPGQGETQYFGPGTRLLVL.

V gene TRBV28 combines with J gene TRBJ1-2, with 9 bases matching TRBD1. The CDR3 is made up of 14 amino acids. The trim removed 3 bases at V and 2 bases at J, leaving 1 base unmatched. Germline CDR1 and CDR2: MDHEN and SYDVKM. The CDR3 DNA is TGTGCCAGCAGTTTGGGACAGGGCAACTATGGCTACACCTTC. Translating gives CASSLGQGNYGYTF.

V and J are TRBV2 and TRBJ1-2; a weak D match, TRBD1 (5 bases). The V end was cut by 7 bases, the J end by 8 bases, with 17 bases between. CDR3 size: 13 residues. CDR1 and CDR2 from the germline V gene are SNHLY and FYNNEI. The CDR3 sequence: CASTGTQGRGYTF. CDR3 sequence (DNA): TGTGCCAGCACGGGAACCCAGGGACGAGGCTACACCTTC.

Comments on this clone: This is likely a read error, given that the CDR3 carries no conserved phenylalanine or tryptophan at its end. The chain combines TRBV18 with TRBJ1-1; D is undetermined. Trimming took 5 bases from V and 1 from J, leaving 11 bases between them. Germline values: CDR1 KGHSH, CDR2 LQKENI. This CDR3 spans 14 amino acids. This CDR3 is CASSWAWGNTEAFL. As DNA, the CDR3 is TGTGCCAGCTCATGGGCCTGGGGGAACACTGAAGCTTTCCTT.

Comments on this clone: One end of the junction fails to match germline, which may point to a read error. The gene calls are TRBV7-2 and TRBJ2-4; D uncertain. Germline V gives CDR1 SGHTA, CDR2 FQGNSA. This CDR3 spans 15 amino acids. The CDR3 DNA sequence: TGCGCCAGCAGCCAAGATCCGTTGGCCAAAAACATTCAGTACTTC. As protein: CASSQDPLAKNIQYF.

The CDR3 reads CASRLITGGSDTQYF. The CDR3 bases are TGTGCCAGCAGACTTATCACAGGGGGGTCAGATACGCAGTATTTT. The J gene is TRBJ2-3, the V gene TRBV28; 8 nucleotides match TRBD1. The junction had 9 bases not matched to a gene; V was cut back by 6 bases and J by 4 bases. The CDR3 extends over 15 amino acids. CDR1 is MDHEN and CDR2 is SYDVKM in the germline V gene.

Comments on this clone: One end of the junction varies from germline; a read error may be responsible. The chain combines TRBV7-9 with TRBJ2-1, with a possible D match to TRBD2 (7 bases). The CDR3 loop spans 15 amino acids. The germline V gene has CDR1 SEHNR and CDR2 FQNEAQ (reference sequence). CDR3 nucleotides: TGTGCCAGCAGATTAGAGGGGGGCGGGAGTCGGGAGCAGTTCTTC. Translating it yields CASRLEGGGSREQFF.